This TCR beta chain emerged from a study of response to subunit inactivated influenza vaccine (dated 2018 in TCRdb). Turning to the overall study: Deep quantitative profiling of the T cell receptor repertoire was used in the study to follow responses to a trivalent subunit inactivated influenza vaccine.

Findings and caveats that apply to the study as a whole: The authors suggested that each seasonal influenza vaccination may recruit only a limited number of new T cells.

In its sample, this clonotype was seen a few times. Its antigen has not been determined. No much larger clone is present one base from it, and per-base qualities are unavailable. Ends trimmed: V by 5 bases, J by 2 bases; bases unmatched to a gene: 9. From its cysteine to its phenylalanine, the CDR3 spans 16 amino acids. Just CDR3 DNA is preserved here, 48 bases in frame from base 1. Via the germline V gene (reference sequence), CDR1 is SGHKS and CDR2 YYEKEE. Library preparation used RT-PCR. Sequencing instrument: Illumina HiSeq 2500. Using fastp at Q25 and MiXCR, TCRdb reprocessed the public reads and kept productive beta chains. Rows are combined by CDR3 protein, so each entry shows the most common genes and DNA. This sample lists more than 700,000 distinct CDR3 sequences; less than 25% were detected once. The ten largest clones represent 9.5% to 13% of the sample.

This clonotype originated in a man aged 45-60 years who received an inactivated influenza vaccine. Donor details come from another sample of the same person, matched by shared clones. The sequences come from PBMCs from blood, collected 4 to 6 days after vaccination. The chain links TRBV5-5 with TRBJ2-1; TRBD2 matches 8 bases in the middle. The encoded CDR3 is CASRHWAGGPYNEQFF. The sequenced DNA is TGTGCCAGCAGGCACTGGGCGGGAGGTCCCTACAATGAGCAGTTCTTC.